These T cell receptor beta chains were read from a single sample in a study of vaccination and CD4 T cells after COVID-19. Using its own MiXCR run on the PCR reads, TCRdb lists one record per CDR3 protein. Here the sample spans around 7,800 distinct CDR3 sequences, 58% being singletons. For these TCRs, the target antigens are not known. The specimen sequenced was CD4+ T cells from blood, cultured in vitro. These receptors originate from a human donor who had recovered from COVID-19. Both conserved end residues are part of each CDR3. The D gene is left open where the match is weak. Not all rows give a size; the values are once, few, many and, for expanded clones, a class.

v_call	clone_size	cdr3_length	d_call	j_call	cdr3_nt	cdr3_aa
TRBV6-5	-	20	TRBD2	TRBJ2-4	TGTGCCAGCAGTTACCAGACTCCGGGACTAGCGGGGGGGGCCAAAAACATTCAGTACTTC	CASSYQTPGLAGGAKNIQYF
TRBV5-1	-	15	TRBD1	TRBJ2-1	TGCGCCAGCAGCCCAGGGACAGGGTTGTTCAATGAGCAGTTCTTC	CASSPGTGLFNEQFF
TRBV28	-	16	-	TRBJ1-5	TGTGCCAGCAGTCTCCCCGGAGGGGACAGCAATCAGCCCCAGCATTTT	CASSLPGGDSNQPQHF
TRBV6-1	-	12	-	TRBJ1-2	TGTGCCAGCAGCGCGTTAAACTATGGCTACACCTTC	CASSALNYGYTF
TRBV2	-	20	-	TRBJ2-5	TGTGCCAGCAGTGATATCTACGTCCGCGTGGGCAGGACAAGAGAAGAGACCCAGTACTTC	CASSDIYVRVGRTREETQYF
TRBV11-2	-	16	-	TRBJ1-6	TGTGCCAGCAGCTTACTCTGGGTATCCTATAATTCACCCCTCCACTTT	CASSLLWVSYNSPLHF
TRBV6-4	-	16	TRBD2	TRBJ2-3	TGTGCCAGCAGTCCTCTACTAGCGGGAGCGAGAGATACGCAGTATTTT	CASSPLLAGARDTQYF
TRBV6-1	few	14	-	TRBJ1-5	TGTGCCAGCAGCCCACGGGGGTTAGGTCAGCCCCAGCATTTT	CASSPRGLGQPQHF
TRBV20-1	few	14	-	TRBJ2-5	TGCAGTGCTCCCCCCTGGACTGGAAGAGAGACCCAGTACTTC	CSAPPWTGRETQYF
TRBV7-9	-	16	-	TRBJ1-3	TGTGCCAGCAGCTTCCTCCGTGAGGGGAGTGGAAACACCATATATTTT	CASSFLREGSGNTIYF
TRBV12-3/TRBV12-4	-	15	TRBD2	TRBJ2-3	TGTGCCAGCAGTTTTGAGTCGGGGGGGCCGATTGCCCAGTATTTT	CASSFESGGPIAQYF
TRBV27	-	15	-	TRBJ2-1	TGTGCCAGCAGTCTAAACTCGGACAGGGAGGGCGAGCAGTTCTTC	CASSLNSDREGEQFF
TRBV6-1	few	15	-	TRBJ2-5	TGTGCCAGCAGTGAAGCGGGGGGCCGCTACGAGACCCAGTACTTC	CASSEAGGRYETQYF
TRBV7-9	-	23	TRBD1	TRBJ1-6	TGTGCCAGCAAACGCGAGCAAGGAGGGGTAGATCGGGACAGAAGCTCCTATAATTCACCCCTCCACTTT	CASKREQGGVDRDRSSYNSPLHF
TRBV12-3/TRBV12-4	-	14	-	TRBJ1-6	TGTGCCAGCAGTTTCGGTGCCAGGGCTTCACCCCTCCACTTT	CASSFGARASPLHF
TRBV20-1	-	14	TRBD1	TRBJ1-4	TGCAGTGCTAGAGAACAGGGGAGAAGAGAAAAACTGTTTTTT	CSAREQGRREKLFF
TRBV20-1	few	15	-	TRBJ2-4	TGCAGTGCTAGAGATGGGACGCTAGCCAAAAACATTCAGTACTTC	CSARDGTLAKNIQYF
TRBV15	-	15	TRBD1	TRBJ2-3	TGTGCCACGGGACAGGCTGGGTCGGCGACAGATACGCAGTATTTT	CATGQAGSATDTQYF
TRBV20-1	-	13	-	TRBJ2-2	TGCAGTGCTAGCTCGGGGGTCACCGGGGAGCTGTTTTTT	CSASSGVTGELFF
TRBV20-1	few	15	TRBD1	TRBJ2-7	TGCAGTGCTCAGACGGCGGACAGGGAATCCTACGAGCAGTACTTC	CSAQTADRESYEQYF
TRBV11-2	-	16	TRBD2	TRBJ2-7	TGTGCCAGCAGCTACCTCGGGTTAGCGGGAGTAACCGAGCAGTACTTC	CASSYLGLAGVTEQYF
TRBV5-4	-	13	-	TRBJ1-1	TGTGCCAGCAGCCCTCAGGGGAACACTGAAGCTTTCTTT	CASSPQGNTEAFF
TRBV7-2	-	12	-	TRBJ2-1	TGTGCCAGCAGCTTAGCCCGGGACATTCAGTTCTTC	CASSLARDIQFF
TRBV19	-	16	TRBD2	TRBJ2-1	TGTGCCAGTACCGGGTTGCGGGGGAGCTCCTACAATGAGCAGTTCTTC	CASTGLRGSSYNEQFF
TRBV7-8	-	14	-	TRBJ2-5	TGTGCCAGCAGCTTAAGGGGGGTTCAAGAGACCCAGTACTTC	CASSLRGVQETQYF
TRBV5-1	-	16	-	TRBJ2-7	TGCGCCAGCAGCTTGGCCCCGACAGGAAGATCCTACGAGCAGTACTTC	CASSLAPTGRSYEQYF
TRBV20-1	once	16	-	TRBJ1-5	TGCAGTGCTACTAGCCGAGTCATGGGGGACTATCAGCCCCAGCATTTT	CSATSRVMGDYQPQHF
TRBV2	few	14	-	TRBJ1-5	TGTGCCAGCAGTGAAGACAAGGGTTGGCAGCCCCAGCATTTT	CASSEDKGWQPQHF